This T cell receptor (beta chain) derives from a study of T cell responses to AZD1222 COVID-19 vaccine. TCRdb's table, derived via immunoSEQ multiplex PCR, lists solely in-frame clones and lacks some. The data show approximately 150,000 clones, with around 84% seen just once and about 4.8% held by the top ten. Study-wide results and limits: In all cases, repertoires were sampled only after the peak T cell response.

This clone was observed a single time. No antigen is known for it. CDR1 is SGHNT, CDR2 YENEEA, per germline. This CDR3 is 14 amino acids long. V lost 7 bases and J 0 bases, leaving 12 bases between the germline ends. Sequencing was performed on peripheral blood, taken 28 days after the second AZD1222 dose. This clonotype originated in an adult who received the AZD1222 COVID-19 vaccine. This rearrangement joins TRBV11-3 to TRBJ1-1; D unresolved. CDR3 nucleotide sequence: TGTGCCAGCAAAGAAGGAGGTCTGAACACTGAAGCTTTCTTT. Translating it yields CASKEGGLNTEAFF.